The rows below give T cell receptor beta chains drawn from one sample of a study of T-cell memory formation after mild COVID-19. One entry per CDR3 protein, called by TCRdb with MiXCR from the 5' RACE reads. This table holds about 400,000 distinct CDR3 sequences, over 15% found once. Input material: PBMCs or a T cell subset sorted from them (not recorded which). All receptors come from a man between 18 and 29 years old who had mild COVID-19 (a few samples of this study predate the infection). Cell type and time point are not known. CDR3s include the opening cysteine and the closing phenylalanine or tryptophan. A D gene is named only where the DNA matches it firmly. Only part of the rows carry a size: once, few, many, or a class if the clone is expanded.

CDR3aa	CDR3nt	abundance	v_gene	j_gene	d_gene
CASSYRTNTEAFF	TGTGCCAGCAGTTACAGAACGAACACTGAAGCTTTCTTT	few	TRBV6-5	TRBJ1-1	NA
CASTWRDASTGELFF	TGTGCCAGCACCTGGAGGGACGCCAGCACCGGGGAGCTGTTTTTT	NA	TRBV6-2/TRBV6-3	TRBJ2-2	NA
CASSNGNTIYF	TGTGCCAGCAGTAATGGAAACACCATATATTTT	few	TRBV6-5	TRBJ1-3	NA
CASSVILSETCF	TGTGCCAGCAGCGTCATTTTAAGCGAAACCTGCTTC	few	TRBV7-9	TRBJ2-5	NA
CASSQGRGARETVTQYF	TGTGCCAGCAGCCAAGGCCGGGGGGCGAGGGAGACGGTTACGCAGTATTTT	NA	TRBV3-2	TRBJ2-3	NA
CASSPRVGTDTQYF	TGTGCCAGCAGCCCCAGGGTGGGCACAGATACGCAGTATTTT	NA	TRBV7-6	TRBJ2-3	NA
CASSSPGTGTEAFF	TGTGCCAGCAGCTCGCCGGGAACCGGGACAGAAGCTTTCTTT	few	TRBV7-9	TRBJ1-1	NA
CASSLGGQGYNSPLHF	TGTGCCAGCAGCTTAGGTGGACAGGGATATAATTCACCCCTCCACTTT	few	TRBV7-2	TRBJ1-6	TRBD1
CASSPSGGRVSSYNEQFF	TGTGCCAGCAGTCCTAGCGGGGGCCGGGTTAGCTCCTACAATGAGCAGTTCTTC	few	TRBV27	TRBJ2-1	TRBD2
CASSTQKFTDTQYF	TGCGCCAGCAGCACCCAGAAGTTCACAGATACGCAGTATTTT	NA	TRBV5-1	TRBJ2-3	NA
CASSLIRGGGQETQYF	TGTGCCAGCAGCCTGATACGCGGGGGTGGCCAAGAGACCCAGTACTTC	NA	TRBV7-6	TRBJ2-5	TRBD2
CASRSIGGRNTGELFF	TGTGCCAGCAGAAGTATCGGGGGGCGGAACACCGGGGAGCTGTTTTTT	many	TRBV6-5	TRBJ2-2	NA
CSARVRKRGADCTDTQYF	TGCAGTGCTAGAGTTAGAAAGCGGGGGGCAGATTGCACAGATACGCAGTATTTT	NA	TRBV20-1	TRBJ2-3	TRBD2
CSVETGQGLTDTQYF	TGCAGCGTTGAAACAGGACAGGGGCTCACAGATACGCAGTATTTT	NA	TRBV29-1	TRBJ2-3	TRBD1
CASSWGQGPADTQYF	TGTGCCAGCAGCTGGGGACAGGGCCCGGCAGATACGCAGTATTTT	NA	TRBV7-9	TRBJ2-3	TRBD1
CASSSLRGGTEAFF	TGTGCCAGCAGTTCTCTTAGAGGCGGCACTGAAGCTTTCTTT	few	TRBV12-3/TRBV12-4	TRBJ1-1	NA